This TCR beta chain was observed in a study of cytomegalovirus exposure and HLA in healthy donors. Germline V gene lookup returns CDR1 SQVTM and CDR2 ANQGSEA. The CDR3 length is 13 residues. The ends were cut back, 5 bases at V and 7 bases at J, with 17 bases in the middle. The PCR had 60 Vbeta and 13 Jbeta primers. Produced via immunoSEQ multiplex PCR; TCRdb's table is partial and in-frame only. The repertoire holds some 44,000 clones, with 87% as singletons. Worth noting for this clone: What it binds is not known.

Findings of the study overall: Within the data, a cluster of highly shared sequence variants was likely a sequencing artifact.

The sample consisted of PBMCs. The chain recombines TRBV29-1 with TRBJ2-5; weak D call: TRBD2 (6 bases). This TCR was recovered from a woman between 35 and 50 years old in good health and CMV-seropositive. The CDR3 DNA reads TGCAGCGTTTACCAGACAGCGCGGGGGACCCAGTACTTC. This translates into CSVYQTARGTQYF.